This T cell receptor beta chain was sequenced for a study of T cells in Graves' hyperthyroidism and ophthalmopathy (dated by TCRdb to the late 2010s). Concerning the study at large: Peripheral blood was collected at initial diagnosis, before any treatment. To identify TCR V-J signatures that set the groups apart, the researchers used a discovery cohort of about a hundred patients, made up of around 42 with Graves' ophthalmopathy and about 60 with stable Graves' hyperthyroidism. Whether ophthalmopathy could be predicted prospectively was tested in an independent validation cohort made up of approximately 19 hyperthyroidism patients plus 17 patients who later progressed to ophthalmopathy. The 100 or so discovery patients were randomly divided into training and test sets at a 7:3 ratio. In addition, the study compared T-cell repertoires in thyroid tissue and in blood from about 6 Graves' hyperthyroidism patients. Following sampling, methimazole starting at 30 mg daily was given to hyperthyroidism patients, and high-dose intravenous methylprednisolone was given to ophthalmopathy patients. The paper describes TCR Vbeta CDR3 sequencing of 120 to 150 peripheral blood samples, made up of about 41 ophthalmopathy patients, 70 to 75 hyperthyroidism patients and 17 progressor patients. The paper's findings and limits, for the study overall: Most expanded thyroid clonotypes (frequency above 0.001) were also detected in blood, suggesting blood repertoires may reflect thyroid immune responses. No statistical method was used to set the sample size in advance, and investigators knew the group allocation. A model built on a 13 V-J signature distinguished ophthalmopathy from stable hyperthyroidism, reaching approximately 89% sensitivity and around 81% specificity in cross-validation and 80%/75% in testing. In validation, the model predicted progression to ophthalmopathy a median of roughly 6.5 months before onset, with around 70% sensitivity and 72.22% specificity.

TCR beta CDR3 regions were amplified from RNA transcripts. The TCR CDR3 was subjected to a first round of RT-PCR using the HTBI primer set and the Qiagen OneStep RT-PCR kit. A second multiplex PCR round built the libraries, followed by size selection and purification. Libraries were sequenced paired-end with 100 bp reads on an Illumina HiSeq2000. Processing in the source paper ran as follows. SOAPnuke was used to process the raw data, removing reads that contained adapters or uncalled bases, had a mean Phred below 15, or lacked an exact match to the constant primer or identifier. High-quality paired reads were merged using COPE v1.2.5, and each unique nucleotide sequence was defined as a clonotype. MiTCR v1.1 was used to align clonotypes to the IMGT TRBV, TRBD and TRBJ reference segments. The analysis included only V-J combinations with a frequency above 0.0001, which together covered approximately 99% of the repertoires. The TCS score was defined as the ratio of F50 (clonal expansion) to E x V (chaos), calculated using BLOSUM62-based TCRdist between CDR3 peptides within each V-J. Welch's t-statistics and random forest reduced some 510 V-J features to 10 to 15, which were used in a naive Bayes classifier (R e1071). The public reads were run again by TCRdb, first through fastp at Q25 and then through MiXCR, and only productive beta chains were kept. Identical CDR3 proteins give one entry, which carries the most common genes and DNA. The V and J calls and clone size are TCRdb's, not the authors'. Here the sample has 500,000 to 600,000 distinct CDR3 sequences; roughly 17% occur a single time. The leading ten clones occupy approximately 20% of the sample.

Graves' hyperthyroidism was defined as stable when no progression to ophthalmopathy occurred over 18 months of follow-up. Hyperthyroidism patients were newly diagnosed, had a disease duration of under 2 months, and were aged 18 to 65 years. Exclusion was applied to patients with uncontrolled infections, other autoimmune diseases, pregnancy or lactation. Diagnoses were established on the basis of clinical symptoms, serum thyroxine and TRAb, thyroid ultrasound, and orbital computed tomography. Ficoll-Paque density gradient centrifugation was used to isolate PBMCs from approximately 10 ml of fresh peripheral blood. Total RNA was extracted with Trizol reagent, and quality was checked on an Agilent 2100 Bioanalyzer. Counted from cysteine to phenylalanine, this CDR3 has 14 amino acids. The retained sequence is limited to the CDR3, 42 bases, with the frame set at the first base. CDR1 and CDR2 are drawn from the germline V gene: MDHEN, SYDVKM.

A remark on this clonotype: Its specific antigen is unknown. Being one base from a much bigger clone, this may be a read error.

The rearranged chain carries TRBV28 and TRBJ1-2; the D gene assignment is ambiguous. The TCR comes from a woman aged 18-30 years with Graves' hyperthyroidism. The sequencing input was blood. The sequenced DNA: TGTGCCAGCAGTTTAGGGAGGACTACTTATGGCTACGCCTTC. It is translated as CASSLGRTTYGYAF.